These T cell receptor beta chains were read from a single sample in a study of cytomegalovirus exposure and HLA in healthy donors. Sequenced by immunoSEQ multiplex PCR; TCRdb stores in-frame clones only, minus some. The sample records 250,000 or so clones, 85% to 90% being singletons. Sequencing was carried out using PBMCs. These receptors all come from a human donor in good health. Both conserved end residues are part of each CDR3. Size is omitted from some rows. Given values are once, few, many or a class for expanded clones.

V | size | CDR3
TRBV5-8 | NA | CASSLFQLAGGEQYF
TRBV5-1 | NA | CASSLRGERQLHHYEQYF
TRBV2 | many | CASIGGVPYYGYTF
TRBV7-3 | NA | CASSLKMRRPFRGHGNTIYF
TRBV15 | NA | CATSRDGRTIYF
TRBV28 | NA | CASSFRGFNQPQHF
TRBV28 | NA | CASNSGQGGYEQYF
TRBV7-9 | NA | CASSSGTGGKETQYF
TRBV7-2 | NA | CASSPGLAGAYEQYF
TRBV6-5 | NA | CASSSPGTYEQYF
TRBV4-2 | NA | CASSLHGGDFTSYEQYF
TRBV7-3 | NA | CASSLNVGGETQYF
TRBV29-1 | once | CSVPVNSGEKAFF
TRBV18 | NA | CASSLSGLGGIYEQYF
TRBV29-1 | NA | CSVALQGRYGGYTF
TRBV7-2 | NA | CASSLGPYSYEQYF
TRBV19 | once | CASKLISGANVLTF
TRBV9 | NA | CASSEQDTVGTDTQYF
TRBV6-5 | NA | CASSPGLDDNEQFF
TRBV30 | NA | CAWSVRRSGRAGGTDTQYF
TRBV28 | NA | CASSLSGYYNEQFF
TRBV19 | NA | CASTSSSDFYNEQFF
TRBV23-1 | NA | CASSQGGSNQPQHF
TRBV18 | NA | CASLGLAGFGANVLTF
TRBV4-1 | NA | CASSQAPTSSYEQYF
TRBV9 | NA | CASSVNGQGVGQYF
TRBV4-1 | NA | CASSLQTSGAPYEQYF
TRBV6-6 | NA | CASSSGIHEQYF
TRBV28 | NA | CASSPRATNEKLFF
TRBV5-1 | NA | CASSLGDRPRDEQYF
TRBV5-4 | NA | CASSLAGLAGTGELFF
TRBV6-5 | NA | CASSLTGDGYTF
TRBV19 | few | CASNYGQGALAGGVVEQFF
TRBV10-3 | once | CAIAKTSPGELFF
TRBV5-1 | NA | CASSFLQGPTYEQYF
TRBV1 | NA | CTSSQGCGGPYEQYF
TRBV4-2 | once | CASSQEPSGTYEQYF
TRBV6-1 | NA | CATKPQGATDTQYF
TRBV21-1 | NA | CASSHKSAYLSNYGYTF
TRBV29-1 | once | CSVTRSSLNTEAFF
TRBV2 | NA | CASSVGTGGTYEQYF
TRBV11-2 | once | CASSSLAGGPREQYF